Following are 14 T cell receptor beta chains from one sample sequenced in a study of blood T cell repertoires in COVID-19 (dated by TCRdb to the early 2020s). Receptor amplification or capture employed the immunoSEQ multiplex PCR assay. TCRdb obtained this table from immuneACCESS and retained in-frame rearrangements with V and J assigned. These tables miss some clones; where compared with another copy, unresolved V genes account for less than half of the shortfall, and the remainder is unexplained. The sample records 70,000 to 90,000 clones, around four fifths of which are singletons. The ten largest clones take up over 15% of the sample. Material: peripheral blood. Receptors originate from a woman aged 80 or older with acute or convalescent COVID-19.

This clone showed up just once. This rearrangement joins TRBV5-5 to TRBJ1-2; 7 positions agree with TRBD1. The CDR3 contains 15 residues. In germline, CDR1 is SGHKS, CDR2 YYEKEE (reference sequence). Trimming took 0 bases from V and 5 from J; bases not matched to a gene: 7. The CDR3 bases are TGTGCCAGCAGCTTGGGGGCCAGGGGGGATTATGGCTACACCTTC. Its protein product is CASSLGARGDYGYTF. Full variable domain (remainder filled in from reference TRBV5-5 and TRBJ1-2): DAGVTQSPTHLIKTRGQQVTLRCSPISGHKSVSWYQQVLGQGPQFIFQYYEKEERGRGNFPDRFSARQFPNYSSELNVNALLLGDSALYLCASSLGARGDYGYTFGSGTRLTVV.

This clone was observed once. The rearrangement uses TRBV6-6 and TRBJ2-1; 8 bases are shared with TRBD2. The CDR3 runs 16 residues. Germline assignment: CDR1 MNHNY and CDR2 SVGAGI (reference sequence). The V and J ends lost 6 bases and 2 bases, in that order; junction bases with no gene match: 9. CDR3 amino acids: CASSSRAGLAYNEQFF. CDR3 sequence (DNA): TGTGCCAGCAGCTCACGAGCGGGACTAGCCTACAATGAGCAGTTCTTC.

The CDR3 reads CASSKQPPSNEKLFF. CDR3 sequence (DNA): TGTGCCAGCAGCAAACAGCCTCCCAGTAATGAAAAACTGTTTTTT. This chain connects TRBV2 to TRBJ1-4, with unresolved D. Germline V gene data show CDR1 as SNHLY and CDR2 as FYNNEI. V was shortened by 6 bases and J by 4 bases, with 15 bases between the two germline ends. This CDR3 has 15 amino acids.

The CDR3 region is CASSSDRGTEQFF. The CDR3 DNA sequence: TGTGCCAGCTCATCGGACAGGGGCACTGAGCAGTTCTTC. The rearrangement joins TRBV18 to TRBJ2-1, with TRBD1 identical over 9 bases. The CDR3 spans 13 residues. The germline V gene encodes CDR1 KGHSH and CDR2 LQKENI. Trimming took 5 bases from V and 9 from J; bases not matched to a gene: 5.

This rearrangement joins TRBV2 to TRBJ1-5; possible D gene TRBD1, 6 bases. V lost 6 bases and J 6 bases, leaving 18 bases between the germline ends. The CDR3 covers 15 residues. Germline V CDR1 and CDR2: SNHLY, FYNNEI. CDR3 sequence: CASRDRLGGSQPQHF. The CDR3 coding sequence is TGTGCCAGCAGGGACAGATTAGGAGGTTCTCAGCCCCAGCATTTT. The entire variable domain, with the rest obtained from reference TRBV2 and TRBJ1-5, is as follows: EPEVTQTPSHQVTQMGQEVILRCVPISNHLYFYWYRQILGQKVEFLVSFYNNEISEKSEIFDDQFSVERPDGSNFTLKIRSTKLEDSAMYFCASRDRLGGSQPQHFGDGTRLSIL.

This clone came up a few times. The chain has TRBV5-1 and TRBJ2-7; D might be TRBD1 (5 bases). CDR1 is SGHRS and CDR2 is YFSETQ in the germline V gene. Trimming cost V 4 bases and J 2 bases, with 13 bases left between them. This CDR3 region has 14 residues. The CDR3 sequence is CASSKEGHPYEQYF. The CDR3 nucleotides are TGCGCCAGCAGCAAGGAAGGACATCCCTACGAGCAGTACTTC.

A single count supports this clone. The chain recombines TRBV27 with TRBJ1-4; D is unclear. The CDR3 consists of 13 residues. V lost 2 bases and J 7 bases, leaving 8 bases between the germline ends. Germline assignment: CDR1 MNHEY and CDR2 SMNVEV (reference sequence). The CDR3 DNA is TGTGCCAGCAGTTTAGAGTATGCTGAAAAACTGTTTTTT. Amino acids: CASSLEYAEKLFF.

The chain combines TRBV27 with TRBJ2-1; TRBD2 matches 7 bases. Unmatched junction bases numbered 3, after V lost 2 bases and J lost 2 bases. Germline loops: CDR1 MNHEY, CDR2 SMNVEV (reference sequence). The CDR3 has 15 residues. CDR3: CASSLVAGPYNEQFF. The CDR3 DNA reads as TGTGCCAGCAGTTTAGTAGCGGGTCCCTACAATGAGCAGTTCTTC.

The CDR3 sequence is CASSEVQLGEQFF. The CDR3 DNA reads TGTGCCAGCAGTGAAGTGCAGCTAGGTGAGCAGTTCTTC. The chain combines TRBV2 with TRBJ2-1; no firm D call. Germline CDR1 SNHLY, CDR2 FYNNEI. There are 13 residues in the CDR3. V was clipped by 1 base and J by 9 bases, with 10 bases between them.

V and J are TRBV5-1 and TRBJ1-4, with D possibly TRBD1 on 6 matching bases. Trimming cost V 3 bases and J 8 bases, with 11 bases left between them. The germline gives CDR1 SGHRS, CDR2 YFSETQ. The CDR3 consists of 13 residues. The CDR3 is CASSWGHDEKLFF. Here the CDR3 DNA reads TGCGCCAGCAGCTGGGGACACGACGAAAAACTGTTTTTT.

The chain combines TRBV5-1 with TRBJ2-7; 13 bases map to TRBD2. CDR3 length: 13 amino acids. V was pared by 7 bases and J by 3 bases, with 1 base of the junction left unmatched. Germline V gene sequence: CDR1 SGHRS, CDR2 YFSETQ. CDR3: CASRTSGSYEQYF. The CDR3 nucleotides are TGCGCCAGCCGGACTAGCGGGAGCTACGAGCAGTACTTC.

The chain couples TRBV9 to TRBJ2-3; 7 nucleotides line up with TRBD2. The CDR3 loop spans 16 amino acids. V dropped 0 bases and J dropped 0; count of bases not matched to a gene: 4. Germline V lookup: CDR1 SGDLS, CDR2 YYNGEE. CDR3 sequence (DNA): TGTGCCAGCAGCGTAGCTGGGCGGGGGAGCACAGATACGCAGTATTTT. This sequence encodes CASSVAGRGSTDTQYF.

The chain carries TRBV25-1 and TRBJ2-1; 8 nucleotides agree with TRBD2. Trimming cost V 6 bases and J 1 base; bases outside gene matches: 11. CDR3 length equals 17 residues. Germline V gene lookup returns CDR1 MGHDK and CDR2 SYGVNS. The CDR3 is CASRQDQAGVSYNEQFF. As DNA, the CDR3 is TGTGCCAGCAGACAAGATCAAGCGGGAGTTTCCTACAATGAGCAGTTCTTC.

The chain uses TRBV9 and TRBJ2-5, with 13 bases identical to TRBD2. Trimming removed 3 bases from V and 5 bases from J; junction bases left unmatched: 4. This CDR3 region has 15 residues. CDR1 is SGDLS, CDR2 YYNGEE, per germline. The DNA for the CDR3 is TGTGCCAGCAGCGGAGGACTAGCGGGAGAGGAGACCCAGTACTTC. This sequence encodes CASSGGLAGEETQYF.